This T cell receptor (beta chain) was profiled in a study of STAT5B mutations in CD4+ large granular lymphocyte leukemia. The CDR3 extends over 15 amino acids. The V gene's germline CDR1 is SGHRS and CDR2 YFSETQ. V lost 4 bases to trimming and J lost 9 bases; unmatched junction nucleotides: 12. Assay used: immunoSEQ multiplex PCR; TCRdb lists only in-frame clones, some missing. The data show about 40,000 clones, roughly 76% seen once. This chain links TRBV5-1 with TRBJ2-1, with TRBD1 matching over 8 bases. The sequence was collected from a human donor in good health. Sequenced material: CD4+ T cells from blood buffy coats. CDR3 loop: CASSLGTGGFSEQFF. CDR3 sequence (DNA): TGCGCCAGCAGCCTGGGGACAGGAGGGTTTAGTGAGCAGTTCTTC.